This entry lists 25 T cell receptor beta chains sequenced from one sample in a study of chemoradiotherapy in HPV16-positive cancers (dated by TCRdb to 2021 to 2024). Library preparation used the immunoSEQ multiplex PCR assay. TCRdb re-hosts the immuneACCESS table, in-frame sequences only. Its copies lack some clones; in the studies checked, an unresolved V gene accounts for under half of them, and the cause for the rest is not known. A total of some 12,000 clones appear in this sample, about three fifths of them only once. Over 15% of the sample is held by the ten biggest clonotypes. Sample collection was performed from a patient who underwent chemoradiotherapy. These receptor sequences come from a human donor with HPV-associated anogenital cancer.

A few counts support this clone. The chain has TRBV7-9 and TRBJ2-2, with D uncertain. CDR1 is SEHNR, CDR2 FQNEAQ, per germline (reference sequence). The V end lost 2 bases, the J end lost 8 bases, and 18 bases lay between the germline ends. The CDR3 consists of 16 residues. This chain's CDR3 is CASSLTLRGRGGELFF. CDR3 DNA: TGTGCCAGCAGCTTAACCCTTCGTGGGCGAGGTGGGGAGCTGTTTTTT.

The chain employs TRBV27 and TRBJ1-1; D is perhaps TRBD1 (6 bases). This CDR3 is built from 13 residues. Trimming removed 5 bases from V and 0 bases from J, with 7 bases in between. Germline CDR1 MNHEY, CDR2 SMNVEV (reference sequence). The CDR3: CASSNRVNTEAFF. CDR3 bases: TGTGCCAGCAGTAACAGGGTGAACACTGAAGCTTTCTTT.

This clone has just a few counts. The CDR3 here is CASAPSRARNEQFF. CDR3 sequence (DNA): TGTGCCAGCGCCCCATCCCGGGCCCGAAATGAGCAGTTCTTC. V and J are TRBV7-2 and TRBJ2-1; D is unclear. Germline V gene sequence: CDR1 SGHTA, CDR2 FQGNSA. The CDR3 is 14 residues long. The ends were cut back, 8 bases at V and 7 bases at J, with 18 bases in the middle.

The CDR3 here is CASSLGGGAGATEAFF. CDR3 nucleotide sequence: TGTGCCAGCAGCTTGGGAGGGGGGGCTGGCGCCACTGAAGCTTTCTTT. The V call is TRBV5-4, the J call TRBJ1-1, with a weak D call TRBD1 (6 bases). CDR1 and CDR2 (germline): SGHNT, YYREEE (reference sequence). Trimming removed 0 bases from V and 4 bases from J, with 16 bases in between. This CDR3 is 16 amino acids long.

This clone has just a few counts. The chain uses TRBV27 and TRBJ1-2; D remains unclear. The V gene's germline CDR1 is MNHEY and CDR2 SMNVEV (reference sequence). The V end was cut by 3 bases, the J end by 5 bases, with 16 bases between. This CDR3 has 15 amino acids. The CDR3 protein is CASSFSGLEGYGYTF. The CDR3 region has the DNA TGTGCCAGCAGTTTCAGTGGATTAGAGGGTTATGGCTACACCTTC.

On this clone itself: One junction end disagrees with the germline gene, perhaps due to a read error. This chain joins TRBV11-2 and TRBJ2-7; 7 bases line up with TRBD1. The CDR3 contains 13 residues. Germline CDR1 and CDR2: SGHAT and FQNNGV. CDR3 nucleotides: TGTGCCAGCAGCCCGCAAAGGGGGCAGGTCTTGGACTTC. It yields the protein CASSPQRGQVLDF.

This chain joins TRBV6-5 and TRBJ1-2; 7 nucleotides agree with TRBD1. V was clipped by 0 bases and J by 8 bases; unmatched bases: 9. In germline, CDR1 is MNHEY, CDR2 SVGAGI. The CDR3 totals 15 residues. The CDR3 bases are TGTGCCAGCAGTTACTCGGGGACAGCCGTCAGCGGCTACACCTTC. Its protein product is CASSYSGTAVSGYTF.

The chain links TRBV4-2 to TRBJ1-3; the D is unclear. This CDR3 has 14 amino acids. From germline, CDR1 is LGHNA and CDR2 YNFKEQ. V was clipped by 0 bases and J by 4 bases, with 7 bases between them. CDR3 nucleotides: TGTGCCAGCAGCCAAGATCTTACAGGAAACACCATATATTTT. Translation gives CASSQDLTGNTIYF.

This rearrangement joins TRBV5-1 to TRBJ2-3, with 9 positions matching TRBD2. The CDR3 is made up of 19 amino acids. Trimming took 4 bases from V and 7 from J; bases not matched to a gene: 22. The germline V gene encodes CDR1 SGHRS and CDR2 YFSETQ. In DNA, the CDR3 is TGCGCCAGCAGCAAAGGGCGAGAGCGGGGGGCGCTATACCTAAATACGCAGTATTTT. Protein sequence: CASSKGRERGALYLNTQYF.

This clone turned up a few times. The chain is built from TRBV4-2 and TRBJ1-4, with 8 bases fitting TRBD1. The CDR3 is made up of 17 amino acids. CDR1 and CDR2 from the germline V gene are LGHNA and YNFKEQ. With V trimmed by 1 base and J by 8 bases, 12 bases remained unmatched. DNA of the CDR3: TGTGCCAGCAGCCAAGGACAGGGGTTCATAGAAAACGAAAAACTGTTTTTT. Translation: CASSQGQGFIENEKLFF.

This rearrangement joins TRBV5-1 to TRBJ2-4; the D is unclear. Trimming cost V 3 bases and J 3 bases, with 7 bases left between them. The germline gives CDR1 SGHRS, CDR2 YFSETQ. The CDR3 spans 13 residues. The CDR3 protein is CASSSGSKNIQYF. In nucleotides, the CDR3 is TGCGCCAGCAGCTCCGGTAGCAAAAACATTCAGTACTTC.

The genes are TRBV11-3 and TRBJ2-3; D not resolved. The V end was cut by 3 bases, the J end by 0 bases, with 10 bases between. Germline CDR1 SGHNT, CDR2 YENEEA. The CDR3 contains 15 residues. Here the CDR3 reads CASSFRRASTDTQYF. The CDR3 DNA sequence: TGTGCCAGCAGCTTCCGGAGAGCTAGCACAGATACGCAGTATTTT.

V is TRBV5-5 and J is TRBJ2-1, with 9 nucleotides matching TRBD1. Germline V lookup: CDR1 SGHKS, CDR2 YYEKEE (reference sequence). This CDR3 is built from 14 residues. V lost 3 bases and J lost 7; bases outside the gene matches: 5. The CDR3 sequence: CASSWQTGGNEQFF. CDR3 nucleotides: TGTGCCAGCAGCTGGCAGACAGGGGGGAATGAGCAGTTCTTC. Using reference TRBV5-5 and TRBJ2-1 for the parts outside the CDR3, the full variable domain is DAGVTQSPTHLIKTRGQQVTLRCSPISGHKSVSWYQQVLGQGPQFIFQYYEKEERGRGNFPDRFSARQFPNYSSELNVNALLLGDSALYLCASSWQTGGNEQFFGPGTRLTVL.

CDR3 loop: CASRYSGPGPYEQYF. The DNA of the CDR3 is TGTGCCAGTAGATATTCCGGGCCAGGCCCCTACGAGCAGTACTTC. This chain joins TRBV19 and TRBJ2-7; the D is unclear. Per the germline V gene, CDR1 is LNHDA and CDR2 is SQIVND (reference sequence). V gave up 6 bases and J gave up 2 bases, with 17 bases separating them. The CDR3 consists of 15 residues.

This chain uses TRBV7-9 with TRBJ2-1; D possibly corresponds to TRBD1 (6 bases). Trimming left V 4 bases short and J 1 base short, with 11 bases between. This CDR3 is built from 15 residues. In germline, CDR1 is SEHNR, CDR2 FQNEAQ (reference sequence). CDR3 sequence (DNA): TGTGCCAGCAGCTCTGACAGGCCTTCCTACAATGAGCAGTTCTTC. It is translated as CASSSDRPSYNEQFF.

The rearrangement uses TRBV28 and TRBJ1-4; no reliable D call. V lost 4 bases and J 0 bases, leaving 12 bases between the germline ends. Germline CDR1 MDHEN, CDR2 SYDVKM. This CDR3 region has 16 residues. The CDR3 sequence: CASSSPPSATNEKLFF. CDR3 nucleotides: TGTGCCAGCAGTTCACCCCCGTCCGCAACTAATGAAAAACTGTTTTTT.

The rearrangement uses TRBV7-3 and TRBJ2-3, with 7 bases matching TRBD2. This CDR3 contains 17 residues. Germline loops: CDR1 SGHTA, CDR2 FQGTGA. V lost 1 base to trimming and J lost 1 base; unmatched junction nucleotides: 8. The CDR3 protein is CASSLKGGGSGTDTQYF. CDR3 nucleotide sequence: TGTGCCAGCAGCTTAAAGGGCGGGGGATCTGGCACAGATACGCAGTATTTT.

There are a few counts of this clone. The J gene is TRBJ1-5, the V gene TRBV5-4; maybe TRBD1 (6 bases). The CDR3 has 17 residues. The V and J ends lost 4 bases and 4 bases respectively, with 21 bases between them. Germline V CDR1 and CDR2: SGHNT, YYREEE (reference sequence). CDR3 residues: CASSRGGGQNKNQPQHF. The CDR3 coding sequence is TGTGCCAGCAGCCGAGGGGGTGGGCAGAACAAGAATCAGCCCCAGCATTTT.

The rearrangement uses TRBV1 and TRBJ2-1; TRBD2, as called in the table, went unchecked against the DNA. TRBV1 corresponds to a pseudogene. The CDR3 has 14 residues. The CDR3 region is CTSSRRGFHNEQFF. CDR3 in DNA: TGCACCAGCAGCCGGCGGGGCTTCCACAATGAGCAGTTCTTC.

The J gene is TRBJ1-2, the V gene TRBV6-5; D is unresolved. CDR3 size: 14 residues. Deletions cut 2 bases from V and 3 bases from J, with 10 bases between. CDR1 is MNHEY and CDR2 is SVGAGI in the germline V gene. The CDR3 here is CASSYAGWDYGYTF. Written as DNA, the CDR3 is TGTGCCAGCAGTTACGCAGGTTGGGACTATGGCTACACCTTC.

The sample holds one count of this clone. The V gene is TRBV15, the J gene TRBJ1-5; the D is unclear. Trimming stripped 0 bases from V and 1 base from J, with 10 bases between. The CDR3 has 16 amino acids. Germline loops: CDR1 LNHNV, CDR2 YYDKDF (reference sequence). The CDR3 bases are TGTGCCACCAGCAGAGATTTGCGGGCAAGCAATCAGCCCCAGCATTTT. It codes for CATSRDLRASNQPQHF.

The chain links TRBV5-1 to TRBJ1-1, with 8 bases that match TRBD1. The germline gives CDR1 SGHRS, CDR2 YFSETQ. The CDR3 spans 15 residues. J lost 7 bases, V lost 3 bases, and 11 bases had no gene match. The CDR3 sequence: CASSWTGSYDSEAFF. CDR3 DNA sequence: TGCGCCAGCAGCTGGACAGGGTCGTACGATAGTGAAGCTTTCTTT.

This chain's CDR3 is CASSRDTGVGTEAFF. Here the CDR3 DNA reads TGTGCCAGCAGCCGGGACACCGGGGTGGGCACTGAAGCTTTCTTT. The chain combines TRBV9 with TRBJ1-1; maybe TRBD1 (6 bases). This CDR3 comprises 15 residues. The ends were cut back, 4 bases at V and 4 bases at J, with 17 bases in the middle. Germline values: CDR1 SGDLS, CDR2 YYNGEE.

This rearrangement joins TRBV6-1 to TRBJ2-3, with TRBD2 identical over 7 bases. This CDR3 region has 15 residues. Per germline, CDR1 MNHNS and CDR2 SASEGT. Trimming removed 5 bases from V and 4 bases from J; junction bases left unmatched: 9. The CDR3 is CASSKAGEGADTQYF. CDR3 nucleotides: TGTGCCAGCAGTAAGGCGGGAGAGGGCGCAGATACGCAGTATTTT.

There are a few counts of this clone. This chain links TRBV2 with TRBJ2-2, with D unclear. The ends were cut back, 4 bases at V and 7 bases at J, with 10 bases in the middle. Germline lookup yields CDR1 SNHLY and CDR2 FYNNEI. CDR3 length: 13 amino acids. This CDR3 reads CASSVAGFGELFF. Here the CDR3 DNA reads TGTGCCAGCAGTGTTGCAGGCTTCGGGGAGCTGTTTTTT. Looking up the rest from reference TRBV2 and TRBJ2-2 gives the full variable domain: EPEVTQTPSHQVTQMGQEVILRCVPISNHLYFYWYRQILGQKVEFLVSFYNNEISEKSEIFDDQFSVERPDGSNFTLKIRSTKLEDSAMYFCASSVAGFGELFFGEGSRLTVL.